This TCR beta chain appears in the sequencing data of a study of brain T cells in children with intractable seizures. A single count supports this clone. Its antigen is currently unknown. Between the trimmed V and J ends, which lost 2 bases and 3 bases, there was a span of 6 bases. Germline CDR1 reads MNHEY; CDR2 reads SVGAGI. The CDR3 length is 13 residues. Study conclusions and caveats: Pre-surgery blood may have been undersampled, hiding some clones.

This table comes from immunoSEQ multiplex PCR, and its TCRdb copy is limited to in-frame clones, with some not included. Found here are 80,000 or so clones, around 91% of them singletons; the top ten hold roughly 25%. Surgery cases with the highest brain T cell transcript signatures were chosen for sequencing. The receptor was isolated from a girl aged 2 to 10 with Rasmussen encephalitis and intractable seizures. This rearrangement joins TRBV6-5 to TRBJ2-3; D gene ambiguous. The sample in question was peripheral blood, obtained at surgery. CDR3 nucleotides: TGTGCCAGCAGTTACCAAAGTACAGATACGCAGTATTTT. Protein product: CASSYQSTDTQYF.